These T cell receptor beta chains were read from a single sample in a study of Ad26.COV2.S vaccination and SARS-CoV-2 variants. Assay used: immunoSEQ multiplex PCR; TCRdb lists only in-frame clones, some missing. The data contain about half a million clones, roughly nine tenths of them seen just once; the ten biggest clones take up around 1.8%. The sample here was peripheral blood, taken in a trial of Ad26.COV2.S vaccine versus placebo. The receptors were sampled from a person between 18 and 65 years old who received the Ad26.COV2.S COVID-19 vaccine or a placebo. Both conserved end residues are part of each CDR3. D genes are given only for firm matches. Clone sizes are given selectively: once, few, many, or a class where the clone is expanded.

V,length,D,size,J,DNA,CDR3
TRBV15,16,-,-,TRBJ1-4,TGTGCCACCAGCAGAAGCGTGGGAGGAGTTAATGAAAAACTGTTTTTT,CATSRSVGGVNEKLFF
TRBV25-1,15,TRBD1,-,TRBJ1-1,TGTGCCAGCAGTGACTCCACAGGGGCGAACACTGAAGCTTTCTTT,CASSDSTGANTEAFF
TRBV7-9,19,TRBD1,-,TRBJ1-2,TGTGCCAGCAGCTTAAGACTCGGGACAGGGCACCTAGGGGGATATGGCTACACCTTC,CASSLRLGTGHLGGYGYTF
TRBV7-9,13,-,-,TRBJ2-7,TGTGCCAGCAGCTTAGGGTCCCTAGCAGAGCAGTACTTC,CASSLGSLAEQYF
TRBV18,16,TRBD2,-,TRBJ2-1,TGTGCCAGCTCACCCCGCACTGGCGGGAGGGCCAATGAGCAGTTCTTC,CASSPRTGGRANEQFF
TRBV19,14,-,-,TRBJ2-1,TGTGCCAGTAATTTAGCGGTCTCCTACAATGAGCAGTTCTTC,CASNLAVSYNEQFF
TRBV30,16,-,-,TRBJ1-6,TGTGCCTGGAGTGTATACTCGGGACGATATAATTCACCCCTCCACTTT,CAWSVYSGRYNSPLHF
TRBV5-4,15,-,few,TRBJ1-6,TGTGCCAGCAGCTGGGGTGGGCAGGCAAATTCACCCCTCCACTTT,CASSWGGQANSPLHF
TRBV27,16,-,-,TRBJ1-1,TGTGCCAGCAGTTCGGACCTGGGAGGCATGAACACTGAAGCTTTCTTT,CASSSDLGGMNTEAFF
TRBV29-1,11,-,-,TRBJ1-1,TGCAGCGTTGCTCTGGGCACTGAAGCTTTCTTT,CSVALGTEAFF
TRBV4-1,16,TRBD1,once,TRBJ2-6,TGCGCCAGCAGCCAGGGACAGGGGGCTGGGGCCAACGTCCTGACTTTC,CASSQGQGAGANVLTF
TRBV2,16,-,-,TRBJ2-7,TGTGCCAGCAGTGATTTCCTGGATCTTCCAGGCTACGAGCAGTACTTC,CASSDFLDLPGYEQYF
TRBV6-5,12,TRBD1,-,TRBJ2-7,TGTGCCAGTAGGACAGGAGTCTACGAGCAGTACTTC,CASRTGVYEQYF
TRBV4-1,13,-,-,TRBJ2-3,TGCGCCAGCAGCCATCAGGGCGCAGATACGCAGTATTTT,CASSHQGADTQYF
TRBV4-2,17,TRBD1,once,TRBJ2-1,TGTGCCAGCAGCCGGGAGCCCGGGACAGGGCCCTACAATGAGCAGTTCTTC,CASSREPGTGPYNEQFF
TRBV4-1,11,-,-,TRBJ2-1,TGCGCCAGCAGCCGCGCGGGTGAGCAGTTCTTC,CASSRAGEQFF
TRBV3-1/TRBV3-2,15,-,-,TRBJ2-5,TGTGCCAGCACCCCCACCCAGACAGTACAAGAGACCCAGTACTTC,CASTPTQTVQETQYF
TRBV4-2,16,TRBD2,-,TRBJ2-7,TGTGCCAGCAGCACTCGAGGACTAGCGGGGACCTACGAGCAGTACTTC,CASSTRGLAGTYEQYF
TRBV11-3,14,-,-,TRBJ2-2,TGTGCCAGCAGCTTGGGGTTTCGGACCGGGGAGCTGTTTTTT,CASSLGFRTGELFF
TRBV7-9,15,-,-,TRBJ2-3,TGTGCCAGCAGCCCCCACCGGAGGGGTGGAGATACGCAGTATTTT,CASSPHRRGGDTQYF
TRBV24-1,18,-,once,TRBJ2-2,TGTGCCACCAGTGATAGGGGCCTGAGCGGAGCAAACACCGGGGAGCTGTTTTTT,CATSDRGLSGANTGELFF
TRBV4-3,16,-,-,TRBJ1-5,TGCGCCAGCAGCCAAGCCCCCCCCAATAGCAATCAGCCCCAGCATTTT,CASSQAPPNSNQPQHF
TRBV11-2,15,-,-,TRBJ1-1,TGTGCCAGCAGCTTAAGGACCAGGGTGGGGGCTGAAGCTTTCTTT,CASSLRTRVGAEAFF
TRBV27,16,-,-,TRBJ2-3,TGTGCCAGCAGTTTAACTCGGCAGGCGCGCACAGATACGCAGTATTTT,CASSLTRQARTDTQYF
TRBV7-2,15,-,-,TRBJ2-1,TGTGCCAGCAGCTTAGCACAGGGACTACTAGCGATGGGGTTCTTC,CASSLAQGLLAMGFF
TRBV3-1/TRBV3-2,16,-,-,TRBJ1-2,TGTGCCAGCAGCCAGCCCCAAGGTCCCTTATTCTATGGCTACACCTTC,CASSQPQGPLFYGYTF
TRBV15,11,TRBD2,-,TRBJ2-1,TGTGCTAGCGGGACTGGCAATGAGCAGTTCTTC,CASGTGNEQFF
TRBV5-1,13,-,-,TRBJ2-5,TGCGCCAGCAGCTCCGGGACCCAAGAGACCCAGTACTTC,CASSSGTQETQYF
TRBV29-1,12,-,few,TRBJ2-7,TGCAGCGTTGTGAACCCGCCCTACGAGCAGTACTTC,CSVVNPPYEQYF
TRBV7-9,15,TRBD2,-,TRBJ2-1,TGTGCCAGCAGCTTAACGGCTAGCGGGGGCAATGAGCAGTTCTTC,CASSLTASGGNEQFF